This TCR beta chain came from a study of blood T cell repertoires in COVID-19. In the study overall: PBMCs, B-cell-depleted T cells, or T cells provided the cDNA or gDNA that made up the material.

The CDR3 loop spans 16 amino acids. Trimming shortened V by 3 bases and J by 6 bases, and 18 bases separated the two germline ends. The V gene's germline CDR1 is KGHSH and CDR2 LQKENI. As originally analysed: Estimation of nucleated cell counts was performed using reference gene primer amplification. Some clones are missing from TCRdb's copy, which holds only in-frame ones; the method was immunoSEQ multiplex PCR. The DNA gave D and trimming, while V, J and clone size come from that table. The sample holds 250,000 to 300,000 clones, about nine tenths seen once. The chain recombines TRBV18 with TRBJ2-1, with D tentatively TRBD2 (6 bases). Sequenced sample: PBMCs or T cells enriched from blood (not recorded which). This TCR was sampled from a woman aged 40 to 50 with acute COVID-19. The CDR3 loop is CASSPAGTWRGNEQFF. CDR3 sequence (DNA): TGTGCCAGCTCACCGGCTGGGACTTGGAGGGGCAATGAGCAGTTCTTC.